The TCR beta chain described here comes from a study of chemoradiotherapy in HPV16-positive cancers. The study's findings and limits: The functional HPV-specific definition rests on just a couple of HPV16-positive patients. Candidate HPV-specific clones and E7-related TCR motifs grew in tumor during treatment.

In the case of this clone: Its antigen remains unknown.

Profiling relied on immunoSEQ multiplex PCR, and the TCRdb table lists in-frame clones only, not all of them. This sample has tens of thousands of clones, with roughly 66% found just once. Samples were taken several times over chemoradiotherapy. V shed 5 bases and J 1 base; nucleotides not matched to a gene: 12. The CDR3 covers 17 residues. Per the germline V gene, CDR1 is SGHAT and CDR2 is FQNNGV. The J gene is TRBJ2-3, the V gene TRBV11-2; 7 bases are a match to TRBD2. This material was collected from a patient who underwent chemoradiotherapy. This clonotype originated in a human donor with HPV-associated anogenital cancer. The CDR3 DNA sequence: TGTGCCAGCAGCCCAAGACTCGGGCTAGCGGGCACAGATACGCAGTATTTT. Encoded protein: CASSPRLGLAGTDTQYF. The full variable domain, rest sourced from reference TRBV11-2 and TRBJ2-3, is EAGVAQSPRYKIIEKRQSVAFWCNPISGHATLYWYQQILGQGPKLLIQFQNNGVVDDSQLPKDRFSAERLKGVDSTLKIQPAKLEDSAVYLCASSPRLGLAGTDTQYFGPGTRLTVL.